This TCR beta chain was sequenced for a study of monozygotic twins with inflammatory bowel disease. The study's findings and limits: Sharing of clonotypes with others was lower in IBD patients than in healthy twins, and this was especially so with disease activity.

Each of TCRalpha and TCRbeta cDNA went through two nested PCRs, lasting 16 and 9 cycles. TCRdb re-called the 5' RACE reads and shows each CDR3 protein once, DNA omitted. Recorded for this sample: 300,000 to 400,000 distinct CDR3 sequences. In regard to this clonotype: As yet, its antigen is unknown.

The CDR3 length is 19 residues. The germline V gene has CDR1 SGHRS and CDR2 YFSETQ. This chain links TRBV5-1 with TRBJ2-2; TCRdb returns TRBD1, unconfirmable since there is no DNA. The sequencing input was blood. This receptor was obtained from a human donor with ulcerative colitis or Crohn's disease, or a healthy co-twin of an affected twin (not recorded which). This CDR3 is CASSSPKTRQDWNTGELFF. Based on the CDR3 plus reference TRBV5-1 and TRBJ2-2, the full variable domain is KAGVTQTPRYLIKTRGQQVTLSCSPISGHRSVSWYQQTPGQGLQFLFEYFSETQRNKGNFPGRFSGRQFSNSRSEMNVSTLELGDSALYLCASSSPKTRQDWNTGELFFGEGSRLTVL.